The T cell receptor beta chain under discussion was sequenced for a study of radiotherapy plus CTLA-4 blockade in lung cancer. General study results and limits: Once radiotherapy plus ipilimumab had been given, TCR clones derived from tumor expanded in blood.

With regard to this clone: Its matching antigen is unknown.

CDR3 length equals 17 residues. CDR1 is LNHDA and CDR2 is SQIVND in the germline V gene (reference sequence). With 6 bases clipped from V and 5 bases from J, the junction kept 14 bases outside the gene matches. Sequencing used immunoSEQ multiplex PCR; TCRdb keeps in-frame clones, though not all of them. The table includes about 97,000 clones, roughly 74% detected once. The chain links TRBV19 to TRBJ2-1, with 9 bases fitting TRBD1. The sequence derives from a human donor with non-small cell lung cancer who had a partial response to radiotherapy plus ipilimumab. Some clones in this sample may be carry-over from other donors' samples. Here the sequenced sample was peripheral blood, taken from a patient treated with radiotherapy plus ipilimumab. This chain's CDR3 is CASRSRGGTGRDNEQFF. The CDR3 DNA follows: TGTGCCAGTAGATCTCGAGGGGGGACAGGGAGAGACAATGAGCAGTTCTTC.